This T cell receptor (beta chain) emerged from a study of PD-1 blockade in classical Hodgkin lymphoma. Comment on this clone: The antigen is unknown.

General study points: It was among complete responders that baseline diversity resembled that of newly diagnosed patients. CD8+ TCR diversity did not rise significantly by C4D1, unlike CD4+.

The CDR3 runs to 14 residues. Trimming stripped 5 bases from V and 4 bases from J, with 13 bases between. The germline V gene encodes CDR1 SNHLY and CDR2 FYNNEI. Sequenced by immunoSEQ multiplex PCR; TCRdb stores in-frame clones only, minus some. The table records 22,000 or so clones, 70% to 85% of them present only once. No patient escaped relapse after autologous stem cell transplantation, and brentuximab vedotin exposure varied. The receptor was isolated from a human donor with classical Hodgkin lymphoma. This chain joins TRBV2 and TRBJ2-3, with D perhaps matching TRBD2 (5 bases). Sequencing was performed on peripheral blood mononuclear cells (PBMCs), taken before the second cycle of nivolumab. This chain's CDR3 is CASSPAREPDTQYF. As DNA, the CDR3 is TGTGCCAGCAGTCCAGCGAGGGAACCAGATACGCAGTATTTT.